The entry below gives a single T cell receptor (beta chain) sequence along with its context. This specimen comes from a study of blood T cell repertoires in COVID-19. Measured with immunoSEQ multiplex PCR; TCRdb has only the in-frame clones, and not every one. The sample includes 250,000 or so clones, 83% of them seen just once. Trimming removed 2 bases from V and 8 bases from J, with 10 bases in between. The CDR3 has 14 amino acids. Germline V lookup: CDR1 SEHNR, CDR2 FQNEAQ (reference sequence). Participants were aged roughly 18 to 89 years from about two dozen US areas. This chain connects TRBV7-9 to TRBJ1-6; unclear D gene. The clonotype comes from a woman in her thirties or forties who had been exposed to COVID-19. The sample was PBMCs or T cells enriched from blood (not recorded which). In DNA form, the CDR3 reads TGTGCCAGCAGCTTAAAAGATAGATATTCACCCCTCCACTTT. It yields the protein CASSLKDRYSPLHF.